Each of the 2 T cell receptor beta chains below was sequenced from the same sample in a study of control samples from healthy donors and cancer patients. Libraries were prepared by immunoSEQ multiplex PCR; TCRdb keeps only in-frame clonotypes and omits some of them. The table lists over 100,000 clones, about nine tenths of them singletons. The sequenced sample consisted of blood. These TCRs come from a young man in good health.

The chain couples TRBV18 to TRBJ1-1; D is possibly TRBD1 (6 bases). V lost 3 bases to trimming and J lost 11 bases, with 16 bases between them. The CDR3 runs to 13 residues. In germline, CDR1 is KGHSH, CDR2 LQKENI. CDR3 DNA sequence: TGTGCCAGCTCACCCCGACAGGAAGAGTGGGCTTTCTTT. It is translated as CASSPRQEEWAFF.

V usage is TRBV10-3 and J usage is TRBJ2-3, with TRBD2 identical over 7 bases. V lost 3 bases to trimming and J lost 6 bases; unmatched junction nucleotides: 9. The CDR3 runs to 15 residues. Per germline, CDR1 ENHRY and CDR2 SYGVKD. The CDR3: CAISEALVGGDTQYF. In DNA form, the CDR3 reads TGTGCCATCAGTGAAGCACTAGTGGGGGGGGATACGCAGTATTTT.